The rows below give T cell receptor beta chains drawn from one sample of a study of control samples from healthy donors and cancer patients. Sequencing used immunoSEQ multiplex PCR; TCRdb keeps in-frame clones, though not all of them. The data show more than 150,000 clones, 90% to 95% seen once. Source material: blood. Source of these receptors: a man between 18 and 35 years old in good health. The CDR3 runs from the conserved cysteine through the conserved F or W. Each record gives: D gene, clone size, J gene, V gene, CDR3 protein, CDR3 DNA. The D gene is left open where the match is weak. Only part of the rows carry a size: once, few, many, or a class if the clone is expanded.

- - TRBJ2-7 TRBV6-5 CASSRDFFSYEQYF TGTGCCAGCAGCAGGGATTTCTTCTCCTACGAGCAGTACTTC
- - TRBJ2-7 TRBV11-2 CASSRTVISYEQYF TGTGCCAGTTCACGGACGGTTATCTCCTACGAGCAGTACTTC
- - TRBJ2-7 TRBV4-1 CASSQVQGYEQYF TGCGCCAGCAGCCAAGTACAGGGCTACGAGCAGTACTTC
- - TRBJ1-1 TRBV14 CASSQAVPRHTEAFF TGTGCCAGCAGCCAAGCGGTACCCCGACACACTGAAGCTTTCTTT
- - TRBJ1-5 TRBV5-1 CASSAGTYGNQPQHF TGCGCCAGCAGCGCCGGGACATACGGCAATCAGCCCCAGCATTTT
- - TRBJ1-6 TRBV9 CASSDRGDMGPLHF TGTGCCAGCAGCGATAGAGGGGACATGGGACCCCTCCACTTT
- once TRBJ1-2 TRBV7-2 CASSPLGKGSLNYGYTF TGTGCCAGCAGCCCCTTGGGTAAGGGCAGTCTGAACTATGGCTACACCTTC
- - TRBJ1-2 TRBV29-1 CSVVRDGYTF TGCAGCGTTGTAAGGGATGGCTACACCTTC
- - TRBJ2-7 TRBV20-1 CSAPTLYEQYF TGCAGTGCTCCCACCCTTTACGAGCAGTACTTC
TRBD1 - TRBJ1-6 TRBV5-1 CASSSTGEGGSYNSPLHF TGCGCCAGCAGCTCGACAGGGGAGGGGGGGTCCTATAATTCACCCCTCCACTTT
TRBD1 once TRBJ1-5 TRBV19 CASSIATGGRGNQPQHF TGTGCCAGTAGTATTGCCACAGGGGGCCGCGGCAATCAGCCCCAGCATTTT
- - TRBJ1-2 TRBV7-2 CASSLEGRVGHGYTF TGTGCCAGCAGCTTAGAAGGCAGGGTGGGCCATGGCTACACCTTC
TRBD1 - TRBJ1-2 TRBV18 CASSPTGANYGYTF TGTGCCAGCTCACCAACAGGGGCTAACTATGGCTACACCTTC
- - TRBJ2-5 TRBV5-1 CASSPGTGEETQYF TGCGCCAGCAGCCCTGGGACGGGAGAAGAGACCCAGTACTTC
- once TRBJ2-7 TRBV3-1/TRBV3-2 CASSQGGGLSYEQYF TGTGCCAGCAGCCAAGGGGGGGGCCTCTCCTACGAGCAGTACTTC
- once TRBJ1-3 TRBV3-1/TRBV3-2 CASSQLGENTIYF TGTGCCAGCAGCCAGTTAGGGGAAAACACCATATATTTT
- - TRBJ2-1 TRBV7-2 CASSLGQNNEQFF TGTGCCAGCAGCTTAGGACAGAACAATGAGCAGTTCTTC
- - TRBJ1-2 TRBV27 CASRSVGGGIGYTF TGTGCCAGCAGGTCGGTCGGAGGGGGAATTGGCTACACCTTC
- - TRBJ2-6 TRBV5-5 CASSLRWSGANVLTF TGTGCCAGCAGCTTGAGGTGGTCTGGGGCCAACGTCCTGACTTTC
- - TRBJ1-1 TRBV18 CASSLGFNTEAFF TGTGCCAGCTCACTCGGATTTAACACTGAAGCTTTCTTT
- - TRBJ1-5 TRBV30 CAWSGSNQPQHF TGTGCCTGGAGTGGAAGCAATCAGCCCCAGCATTTT
TRBD2 - TRBJ2-3 TRBV24-1 CATSGEGRSTDTQYF TGTGCCACCAGTGGGGAGGGGCGTTCCACAGATACGCAGTATTTT
- - TRBJ1-1 TRBV15 CATREGAEAFF TGTGCCACCAGAGAGGGGGCTGAAGCTTTCTTT
- - TRBJ2-7 TRBV18 CASSPNREEFYEQYF TGTGCCAGCTCACCGAACAGGGAAGAATTCTACGAGCAGTACTTC
- few TRBJ1-4 TRBV18 CASSPSATNEKLFF TGTGCCAGCTCACCCAGTGCAACTAATGAAAAACTGTTTTTT
- - TRBJ2-3 TRBV10-2 CASSEGQGLRLYF TGCGCCAGCAGTGAGGGGCAGGGTCTTCGGTTGTATTTT
- - TRBJ2-7 TRBV4-1 CASSQRPVRQTGEQYF TGCGCCAGCAGCCAACGACCGGTCCGACAAACGGGGGAGCAGTACTTC
- - TRBJ2-7 TRBV4-1 CASSQGFRGTEQYF TGCGCCAGCAGCCAAGGCTTTAGAGGGACCGAGCAGTACTTC
TRBD2 - TRBJ2-7 TRBV15 CATSRDYSGGSDEQYF TGTGCCACCAGCAGAGACTATAGCGGGGGGAGCGACGAGCAGTACTTC
- - TRBJ1-1 TRBV2 CASCQGVNTEAFF TGTGCCAGCTGTCAAGGCGTGAACACTGAAGCTTTCTTT
TRBD1 once TRBJ1-4 TRBV7-9 CASSPTGVLEKLFF TGTGCCAGCAGTCCGACAGGGGTTTTAGAAAAACTGTTTTTT
TRBD2 - TRBJ2-7 TRBV7-2 CASSEWTSGGEQYF TGTGCCAGCAGCGAGTGGACTAGCGGGGGCGAGCAGTACTTC
- - TRBJ1-4 TRBV30 CAWSVPPPGKLFF TGTGCCTGGAGTGTCCCACCCCCTGGAAAACTGTTTTTT
- - TRBJ2-7 TRBV7-9 CASSFGTSSNEQYF TGTGCCAGCAGCTTTGGAACTAGCAGTAACGAGCAGTACTTC
TRBD1 - TRBJ1-5 TRBV2 CASTGGGQPQHF TGTGCCAGCACAGGAGGGGGCCAGCCCCAGCATTTT
- - TRBJ1-6 TRBV27 CASSLKSSYNSPLHF TGTGCCAGCAGTTTGAAGAGCTCCTATAATTCACCCCTCCACTTT
- - TRBJ1-4 TRBV2 CASSPTGHGNEKLFF TGTGCCAGCAGTCCTACAGGGCACGGTAATGAAAAACTGTTTTTT
- - TRBJ2-2 TRBV7-9 CASTWSRATGELFF TGTGCCAGCACCTGGAGTAGGGCGACCGGGGAGCTGTTTTTT
- - TRBJ2-5 TRBV7-6 CASSLDQETQYF TGTGCCAGCAGCTTAGACCAAGAGACCCAGTACTTC
- - TRBJ2-2 TRBV5-1 CASSLEAGFGELFF TGCGCCAGCAGCTTGGAGGCAGGTTTCGGGGAGCTGTTTTTT
TRBD1 - TRBJ1-5 TRBV15 CATSSIQGASGQPQHF TGTGCCACCAGCAGTATCCAGGGGGCCTCAGGCCAGCCCCAGCATTTT
- - TRBJ1-2 TRBV7-2 CASSLGGDNYGYTF TGTGCCAGCAGCTTAGGAGGGGATAACTATGGCTACACCTTC
- - TRBJ2-2 TRBV19 CASSWAGTGELFF TGTGCCAGTAGTTGGGCAGGGACCGGGGAGCTGTTTTTT
- - TRBJ2-5 TRBV11-2 CASSTLPGETQYF TGTGCCAGCAGCACACTTCCCGGAGAGACCCAGTACTTC
- - TRBJ1-5 TRBV12-5 CASGLVSGNNQPQHF TGTGCTAGTGGTTTGGTTTCCGGGAACAATCAGCCCCAGCATTTT
TRBD1 - TRBJ1-2 TRBV9 CASSTQTGGELVYGYTF TGTGCCAGCAGCACCCAGACAGGGGGTGAGTTAGTTTATGGCTACACCTTC
- - TRBJ1-6 TRBV18 CASSDGAYNSPLHF TGTGCCAGCTCCGACGGAGCCTATAATTCACCCCTCCACTTT
TRBD1 - TRBJ2-1 TRBV14 CASSPEDRGQGNEQFF TGTGCCAGCAGCCCCGAGGACAGGGGGCAGGGGAATGAGCAGTTCTTC
- - TRBJ2-1 TRBV5-6 CASSLPGTGNEQFF TGTGCCAGCAGCTTGCCCGGGACTGGGAATGAGCAGTTCTTC
- - TRBJ1-2 TRBV18 CASSPSGDYGYTF TGTGCCAGCTCACCCTCCGGGGACTATGGCTACACCTTC
- once TRBJ1-1 TRBV28 CASRSSQGFDTEAFF TGTGCCAGCAGGTCGAGCCAGGGATTCGACACTGAAGCTTTCTTT
- - TRBJ1-2 TRBV27 CASSPARQFNYGYTF TGTGCCAGCAGCCCGGCCCGACAGTTCAACTATGGCTACACCTTC
TRBD1 - TRBJ2-7 TRBV14 CASSQWTGKDEQYF TGTGCCAGCAGCCAATGGACAGGGAAGGACGAGCAGTACTTC
- - TRBJ2-7 TRBV20-1 CSASHSYEQYF TGCAGTGCTAGTCACTCCTACGAGCAGTACTTC
- - TRBJ2-3 TRBV18 CASSPYREDTQYF TGTGCCAGCTCACCATACAGAGAAGATACGCAGTATTTT
- - TRBJ1-2 TRBV18 CASSPSGDNYGYTF TGTGCCAGCTCACCCTCAGGGGATAACTATGGCTACACCTTC
TRBD1 - TRBJ2-1 TRBV5-1 CASSLVGTGGNPYNEQFF TGCGCCAGCAGCTTGGTCGGGACAGGGGGAAATCCTTACAATGAGCAGTTCTTC
- - TRBJ1-2 TRBV3-1/TRBV3-2 CASSQDPASFGYTF TGTGCCAGCAGCCAAGATCCGGCCTCCTTTGGCTACACCTTC
TRBD1 - TRBJ1-1 TRBV5-1 CASSLPTGENTEAFF TGCGCCAGCAGCCTACCGACAGGGGAAAACACTGAAGCTTTCTTT
- - TRBJ2-7 TRBV7-3 CASSRQGIADEQYF TGTGCCAGCAGCCGACAGGGAATAGCGGACGAGCAGTACTTC